This T cell receptor beta chain was sequenced during a study of cytomegalovirus exposure and HLA in healthy donors. J gave up 1 base and V 2 bases, and 6 bases lay outside the gene matches. Germline CDR1 SGHDT, CDR2 YYEEEE. The CDR3 has 16 residues. The PCR contained 60 Vbeta and 13 Jbeta primers. The table came from immunoSEQ multiplex PCR; TCRdb's copy has only in-frame clones and leaves some out. The table shows some 210,000 clones, with 70% to 80% occurring only once. Study observations and caveats: Most of the TCR beta V segments (in an earlier analysis) were productive either about 87% or about 30% of the time. A later look showed TCR association rates differing by HLA locus, highest for DRB1 and lowest for HLA-C. Reportedly, HLA-A and HLA-B alleles of most subjects were accurately predicted from TCR beta. A later analysis, which compared TCR beta chains of equal frequency, found the HLA-associated ones more clonally expanded.

This clone was seen a few times. Its cognate antigen is unknown. Sequencing was carried out using PBMCs. This chain connects TRBV5-6 to TRBJ2-7; TRBD2 agrees at 10 bases. This receptor was taken from a male donor in good health and CMV-seronegative. In DNA, the CDR3 is TGTGCCAGCAGCTTCGCCGTAGCGGGAGGATCCTACGAGCAGTACTTC. Translated, it gives CASSFAVAGGSYEQYF.